The 9 T cell receptor beta chains listed next were all sequenced from one sample in a study of T cell responses to AZD1222 COVID-19 vaccine. TCRdb's table, derived via immunoSEQ multiplex PCR, lists solely in-frame clones and lacks some. The top ten hold 9.5% to 15% of the sample, which has over 85,000 clones, just over 90% seen once. Source: peripheral blood, taken on day 0 of AZD1222 vaccination. Receptors originate from an adult in good health.

The gene calls are TRBV5-8 and TRBJ1-6; D is unclear. This CDR3 comprises 14 residues. From germline, CDR1 is SGHTS and CDR2 YDEGEE. Trimming removed 0 bases at V and 8 bases at J, with 9 bases between. The CDR3 sequence is CASSLGADYSPLHF. The CDR3, as DNA: TGTGCCAGCAGCTTGGGGGCGGATTATTCACCCCTCCACTTT.

The rearrangement links TRBV7-8 to TRBJ1-6; 8 nucleotides align to TRBD1. CDR1 is SGHVS and CDR2 is FQNEAQ in the germline V gene. After removal of 5 bases from V and 9 bases from J, the junction contained 6 bases not matched to a gene. The CDR3 has 14 amino acids. The CDR3 DNA sequence: TGTGCCAGCAGCACCAGGGGGCGAAGTTCACCCCTCCACTTT. Amino acids: CASSTRGRSSPLHF.

This chain links TRBV7-3 with TRBJ2-1; 7 nucleotides align to TRBD1. Trimming at V came to 4 bases and at J to 5 bases, leaving 8 bases not matched to a gene. From germline, CDR1 is SGHTA and CDR2 FQGTGA. The CDR3 runs 15 residues. The chain's CDR3 is CASSSPDRNNNEQFF. The CDR3 DNA reads as TGTGCCAGCAGCTCACCGGACAGGAATAACAATGAGCAGTTCTTC.

The gene calls are TRBV28 and TRBJ1-2; no reliable D call. CDR1 is MDHEN and CDR2 is SYDVKM in the germline V gene. Trimming shortened V by 10 bases and J by 8 bases, and 20 bases separated the two germline ends. This CDR3 is 13 amino acids long. The CDR3 is CAILPSGNQGYTF. The CDR3 nucleotides are TGTGCCATCCTGCCATCAGGCAATCAGGGCTACACCTTC.

The chain uses TRBV28 and TRBJ2-7; TRBD1 might be the D (6 bases). The germline V and J ends were trimmed by 4 bases and 6 bases, with 22 bases remaining between them. CDR3 size: 16 residues. Germline-derived CDR1 and CDR2 are MDHEN and SYDVKM. The CDR3 spells CASSSPGTKGSLEQYF. The CDR3 DNA reads TGTGCCAGCAGTTCCCCGGGGACAAAAGGGTCCCTCGAGCAGTACTTC.

This sequence joins TRBV7-9 and TRBJ1-1, with no clear D. The CDR3 sequence is 14 residues long. The V gene lost 8 bases and the J gene lost 0 bases, with 13 bases spanning the gap. Germline CDR1 reads SEHNR; CDR2 reads FQNEAQ (reference sequence). The CDR3 bases are TGTGCCAGCTCTATGCTCAACATGAACACTGAAGCTTTCTTT. It is translated as CASSMLNMNTEAFF.

The chain has TRBV11-2 and TRBJ2-3, with D perhaps TRBD1 or TRBD2 (6 bases each). Per germline, CDR1 SGHAT and CDR2 FQNNGV. This CDR3 region has 16 residues. V was shortened by 1 base and J by 2 bases, with 13 bases between the two germline ends. This chain's CDR3 is CASSLGSGGPTDTQYF. The CDR3 DNA reads TGTGCCAGCAGCTTAGGAAGTGGGGGGCCCACAGATACGCAGTATTTT.

The V and J genes are TRBV2 and TRBJ2-2; no definite D call. Germline CDR1 is SNHLY and CDR2 is FYNNEI. V was pared by 2 bases and J by 7 bases, with 8 bases between. The CDR3 length is 13 residues. In nucleotides, the CDR3 is TGTGCCAGCAGTGAATTCCGGATCGGGGAGCTGTTTTTT. Protein: CASSEFRIGELFF.

The sample holds one count of this clone. The chain is built from TRBV5-1 and TRBJ2-7; 8 bases are a match to TRBD1. V gave up 4 bases and J gave up 0 bases; unmatched junction bases: 12. The V gene's germline CDR1 is SGHRS and CDR2 YFSETQ. The CDR3 has 17 amino acids. The CDR3 loop reads CASSPGQGLSSSYEQYF. Here the CDR3 DNA reads TGCGCCAGCAGCCCCGGACAGGGCCTTTCTAGCTCCTACGAGCAGTACTTC.